The rows below give T cell receptor beta chains drawn from one sample of a study of blood T cell repertoires in COVID-19. Some clones are missing from TCRdb's copy, which holds only in-frame ones; the method was immunoSEQ multiplex PCR. The top ten hold around 1.5% of the sample, which has roughly 200,000 clones, more than 70% seen once. Sample: peripheral blood. The receptors come from a man aged 18 to 35 with active or convalescent COVID-19. Both conserved end residues are part of each CDR3. Fields, in order: CDR3 protein, CDR3 DNA, clone size, J gene, D gene, V gene. A D gene is named only where the DNA matches it firmly. Some rows have no size entry. The others give once, few or many, or a class for an expanded clone.

cdr3_aa: CAISANRGQDSPLHF
cdr3_nt: TGTGCCATCAGTGCCAACAGGGGGCAGGATTCACCCCTCCACTTT
clone_size: .
j_call: TRBJ1-6
d_call: TRBD1
v_call: TRBV10-3

cdr3_aa: CASGLTQGTSGKQYF
cdr3_nt: TGTGCTAGTGGTTTGACCCAAGGGACTAGCGGCAAGCAGTACTTC
clone_size: once
j_call: TRBJ2-7
d_call: TRBD2
v_call: TRBV12-5

cdr3_aa: CASSDGTGRGTGELFF
cdr3_nt: TGTGCCAGTAGTGATGGGACAGGGCGAGGCACCGGGGAGCTGTTTTTT
clone_size: once
j_call: TRBJ2-2
d_call: TRBD1
v_call: TRBV19

cdr3_aa: CASSLDGFAEAFF
cdr3_nt: TGCGCCAGCAGCTTGGACGGGTTCGCTGAAGCTTTCTTT
clone_size: .
j_call: TRBJ1-1
d_call: .
v_call: TRBV5-1

cdr3_aa: CASSRGLAIAYNEQFF
cdr3_nt: TGTGCCAGCAGCCGAGGACTAGCGATTGCCTACAATGAGCAGTTCTTC
clone_size: .
j_call: TRBJ2-1
d_call: TRBD2
v_call: TRBV14

cdr3_aa: CASSLDRVSYNEQFF
cdr3_nt: TGTGCCAGCAGCTTGGATAGAGTTTCCTACAATGAGCAGTTCTTC
clone_size: .
j_call: TRBJ2-1
d_call: .
v_call: TRBV5-6

cdr3_aa: CASSLLGQGLYGYTF
cdr3_nt: TGTGCCAGCAGCTTGTTGGGACAGGGGTTGTATGGCTACACCTTC
clone_size: .
j_call: TRBJ1-2
d_call: TRBD1
v_call: TRBV5-6

cdr3_aa: CSVRQGPEDTEAFF
cdr3_nt: TGCAGCGTCAGACAGGGGCCCGAGGATACTGAAGCTTTCTTT
clone_size: .
j_call: TRBJ1-1
d_call: TRBD1
v_call: TRBV29-1

cdr3_aa: CASSLGPAGESTDTQYF
cdr3_nt: TGTGCCAGCAGCTTAGGCCCAGCGGGGGAATCCACAGATACGCAGTATTTT
clone_size: .
j_call: TRBJ2-3
d_call: TRBD2
v_call: TRBV7-3

cdr3_aa: CASSEYIQGVEKLFF
cdr3_nt: TGTGCCAGCAGTGAATATATACAGGGGGTTGAAAAACTGTTTTTT
clone_size: .
j_call: TRBJ1-4
d_call: TRBD1
v_call: TRBV25-1

cdr3_aa: CASSTGQSVQETQYF
cdr3_nt: TGTGCCAGCAGCACGGGACAATCAGTACAAGAGACCCAGTACTTC
clone_size: .
j_call: TRBJ2-5
d_call: .
v_call: TRBV9

cdr3_aa: CASSLGTGGRNTIYF
cdr3_nt: TGTGCCAGCAGCTTAGGGACAGGGGGCAGAAACACCATATATTTT
clone_size: .
j_call: TRBJ1-3
d_call: TRBD1
v_call: TRBV5-5

cdr3_aa: CASSQDGGGATLLVEQYF
cdr3_nt: TGTGCCAGCAGCCAAGATGGCGGGGGGGCGACCCTTTTGGTCGAGCAGTACTTC
clone_size: .
j_call: TRBJ2-7
d_call: TRBD2
v_call: TRBV4-2

cdr3_aa: CASSLYLATDTQYF
cdr3_nt: TGTGCCAGCAGTTTATACCTAGCTACAGATACGCAGTATTTT
clone_size: once
j_call: TRBJ2-3
d_call: .
v_call: TRBV28

cdr3_aa: CASSPGLAGDNEQFF
cdr3_nt: TGTGCCAGCAGCCCGGGACTAGCGGGAGACAATGAGCAGTTCTTC
clone_size: .
j_call: TRBJ2-1
d_call: TRBD2
v_call: TRBV6-6

cdr3_aa: CATSDSRQPGQPQHF
cdr3_nt: TGTGCCACCAGTGATAGTAGACAGCCCGGTCAGCCCCAGCATTTT
clone_size: .
j_call: TRBJ1-5
d_call: .
v_call: TRBV24-1

cdr3_aa: CASSTQGLLQETQYF
cdr3_nt: TGTGCCAGCAGCACACAGGGACTACTCCAAGAGACCCAGTACTTC
clone_size: .
j_call: TRBJ2-5
d_call: .
v_call: TRBV7-9

cdr3_aa: CASGRERGYSYEQYF
cdr3_nt: TGTGCCAGCGGTCGGGAGCGGGGATACTCCTACGAGCAGTACTTC
clone_size: .
j_call: TRBJ2-7
d_call: TRBD2
v_call: TRBV7-2

cdr3_aa: CASSFRGRGTDTQYF
cdr3_nt: TGTGCCAGCAGCTTCAGGGGGCGAGGCACAGATACGCAGTATTTT
clone_size: once
j_call: TRBJ2-3
d_call: TRBD1
v_call: TRBV5-6

cdr3_aa: CASSIGTGGALGEKLFF
cdr3_nt: TGTGCCAGCAGCATTGGGACAGGGGGCGCCTTAGGGGAAAAACTGTTTTTT
clone_size: once
j_call: TRBJ1-4
d_call: TRBD1
v_call: TRBV5-5

cdr3_aa: CASSYRGEVAFF
cdr3_nt: TGTGCCAGCAGTTACCGGGGGGAGGTGGCTTTCTTT
clone_size: .
j_call: TRBJ1-1
d_call: .
v_call: TRBV6-5

cdr3_aa: CASSALSGLEGYTF
cdr3_nt: TGTGCCAGCAGCGCCTTGAGCGGACTCGAGGGCTACACCTTC
clone_size: .
j_call: TRBJ1-2
d_call: .
v_call: TRBV7-9

cdr3_aa: CASSYSTHAAKNIQYF
cdr3_nt: TGTGCCAGCAGTTACTCGACTCATGCTGCGAAAAACATTCAGTACTTC
clone_size: .
j_call: TRBJ2-4
d_call: .
v_call: TRBV6-2/TRBV6-3

cdr3_aa: CASSEVAGGGSGELFF
cdr3_nt: TGTGCCAGCAGTGAAGTGGCAGGGGGCGGGTCCGGGGAGCTGTTTTTT
clone_size: .
j_call: TRBJ2-2
d_call: TRBD1
v_call: TRBV6-1

cdr3_aa: CASSLGGVTDTQYF
cdr3_nt: TGTGCCAGCAGCTTAGGGGGAGTCACAGATACGCAGTATTTT
clone_size: .
j_call: TRBJ2-3
d_call: .
v_call: TRBV7-2

cdr3_aa: CASRFDRDFHEQYF
cdr3_nt: TGTGCCAGCCGCTTCGACAGGGACTTCCACGAGCAGTACTTC
clone_size: .
j_call: TRBJ2-7
d_call: .
v_call: TRBV27

cdr3_aa: CASSDQGASGQPQHF
cdr3_nt: TGTGCCAGCAGCGATCAGGGGGCATCTGGTCAGCCCCAGCATTTT
clone_size: .
j_call: TRBJ1-5
d_call: TRBD1
v_call: TRBV6-6

cdr3_aa: CASTDSRETQYF
cdr3_nt: TGTGCCAGCACGGACAGTAGGGAGACCCAGTACTTC
clone_size: .
j_call: TRBJ2-5
d_call: .
v_call: TRBV2

cdr3_aa: CASSLSGTGGSNEKLFF
cdr3_nt: TGTGCCAGCAGTCTCTCCGGGACAGGTGGATCTAATGAAAAACTGTTTTTT
clone_size: .
j_call: TRBJ1-4
d_call: TRBD1
v_call: TRBV5-5

cdr3_aa: CASSELRYTEAFF
cdr3_nt: TGTGCCAGCAGTGAGCTCAGGTACACTGAAGCTTTCTTT
clone_size: .
j_call: TRBJ1-1
d_call: .
v_call: TRBV2

cdr3_aa: CASSEGLGAPSGNTIYF
cdr3_nt: TGTGCCAGCAGTGAAGGTTTGGGGGCCCCGTCTGGAAACACCATATATTTT
clone_size: .
j_call: TRBJ1-3
d_call: .
v_call: TRBV2

cdr3_aa: CASIGSGGNEQFF
cdr3_nt: TGTGCCAGTATCGGATCCGGGGGTAATGAGCAGTTCTTC
clone_size: .
j_call: TRBJ2-1
d_call: .
v_call: TRBV19

cdr3_aa: CASSYRDRADEQYF
cdr3_nt: TGCGCCAGCAGCTACCGGGACAGAGCCGACGAGCAGTACTTC
clone_size: .
j_call: TRBJ2-7
d_call: TRBD1
v_call: TRBV5-1

cdr3_aa: CAWSVDGGGGNQPQHF
cdr3_nt: TGTGCCTGGAGTGTAGACGGGGGAGGCGGCAATCAGCCCCAGCATTTT
clone_size: few
j_call: TRBJ1-5
d_call: .
v_call: TRBV30

cdr3_aa: CASSSGAGSTDTQYF
cdr3_nt: TGTGCCAGCTCATCCGGGGCGGGAAGCACAGATACGCAGTATTTT
clone_size: .
j_call: TRBJ2-3
d_call: .
v_call: TRBV18

cdr3_aa: CASSSPGLALYNEQFF
cdr3_nt: TGTGCCAGCAGCTCACCGGGACTAGCGCTCTACAATGAGCAGTTCTTC
clone_size: .
j_call: TRBJ2-1
d_call: TRBD2
v_call: TRBV7-9

cdr3_aa: CASSSGQGANEAFF
cdr3_nt: TGTGCCAGCAGTTCCGGACAGGGGGCAAATGAAGCTTTCTTT
clone_size: .
j_call: TRBJ1-1
d_call: TRBD1
v_call: TRBV28

cdr3_aa: CASSILTADTQYF
cdr3_nt: TGTGCCAGTAGTATCCTGACTGCAGATACGCAGTATTTT
clone_size: once
j_call: TRBJ2-3
d_call: .
v_call: TRBV19

cdr3_aa: CASSYEGGAFF
cdr3_nt: TGTGCCAGCAGTTACGAGGGTGGGGCTTTCTTT
clone_size: .
j_call: TRBJ1-1
d_call: .
v_call: TRBV6-6

cdr3_aa: CASSTGGYGYTF
cdr3_nt: TGTGCCAGCAGCACAGGGGGCTATGGCTACACCTTC
clone_size: .
j_call: TRBJ1-2
d_call: TRBD1
v_call: TRBV3-1/TRBV3-2

cdr3_aa: CASSAYRGVMNTEAFF
cdr3_nt: TGTGCCAGCAGCGCATACAGGGGGGTTATGAACACTGAAGCTTTCTTT
clone_size: .
j_call: TRBJ1-1
d_call: TRBD1
v_call: TRBV7-2